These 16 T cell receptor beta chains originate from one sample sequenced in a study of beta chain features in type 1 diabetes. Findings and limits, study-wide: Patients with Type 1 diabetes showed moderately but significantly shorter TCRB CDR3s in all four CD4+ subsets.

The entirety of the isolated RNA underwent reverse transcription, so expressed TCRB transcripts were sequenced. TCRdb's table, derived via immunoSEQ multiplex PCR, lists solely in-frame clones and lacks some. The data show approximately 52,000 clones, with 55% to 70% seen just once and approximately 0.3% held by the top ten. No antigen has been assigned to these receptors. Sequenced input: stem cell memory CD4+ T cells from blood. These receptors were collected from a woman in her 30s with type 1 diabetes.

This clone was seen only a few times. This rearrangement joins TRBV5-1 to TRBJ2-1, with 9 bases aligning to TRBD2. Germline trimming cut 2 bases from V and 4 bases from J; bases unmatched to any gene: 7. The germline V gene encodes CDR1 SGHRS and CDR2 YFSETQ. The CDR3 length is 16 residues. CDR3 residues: CASSLSVAGAYNEQFF. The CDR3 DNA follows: TGCGCCAGCAGCTTAAGCGTAGCGGGAGCGTACAATGAGCAGTTCTTC.

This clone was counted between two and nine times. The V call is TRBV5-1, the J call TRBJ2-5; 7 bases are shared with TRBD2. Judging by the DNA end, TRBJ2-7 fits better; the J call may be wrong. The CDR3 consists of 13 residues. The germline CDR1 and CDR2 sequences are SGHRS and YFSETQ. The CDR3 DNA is TGCGCCAGCAGCCGTGGGGAGGGATACGAGCAGTACTTC. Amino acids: CASSRGEGYEQYF.

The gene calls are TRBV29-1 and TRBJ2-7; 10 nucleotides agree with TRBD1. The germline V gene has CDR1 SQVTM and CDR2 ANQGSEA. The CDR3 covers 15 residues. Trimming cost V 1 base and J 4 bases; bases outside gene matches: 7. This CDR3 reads CSVEARGDRGYEQYF. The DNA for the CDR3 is TGCAGCGTTGAAGCAAGAGGGGACAGGGGTTACGAGCAGTACTTC.

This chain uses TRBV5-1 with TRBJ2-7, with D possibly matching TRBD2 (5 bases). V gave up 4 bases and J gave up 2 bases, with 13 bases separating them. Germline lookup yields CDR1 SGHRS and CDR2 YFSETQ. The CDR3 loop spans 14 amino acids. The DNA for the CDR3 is TGCGCCAGCAGCCCTACCTCACTAGCCTACGAGCAGTACTTC. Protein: CASSPTSLAYEQYF.

The CDR3 is CASTLGQGTYNEQFF. DNA for the CDR3: TGTGCCAGCACCTTGGGCCAGGGAACCTACAATGAGCAGTTCTTC. The chain carries TRBV27 and TRBJ2-1; maybe TRBD1 (5 bases). This CDR3 is 15 amino acids long. V lost 7 bases to trimming and J lost 2 bases, with 15 bases between them. Looked up from germline, CDR1 is MNHEY and CDR2 is SMNVEV (reference sequence).

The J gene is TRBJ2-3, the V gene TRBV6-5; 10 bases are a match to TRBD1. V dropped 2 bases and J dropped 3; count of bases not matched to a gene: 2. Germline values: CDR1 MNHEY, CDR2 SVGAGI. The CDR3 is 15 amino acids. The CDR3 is CASSYGTGVTDTQYF. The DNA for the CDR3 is TGTGCCAGCAGTTACGGGACAGGGGTAACAGATACGCAGTATTTT.

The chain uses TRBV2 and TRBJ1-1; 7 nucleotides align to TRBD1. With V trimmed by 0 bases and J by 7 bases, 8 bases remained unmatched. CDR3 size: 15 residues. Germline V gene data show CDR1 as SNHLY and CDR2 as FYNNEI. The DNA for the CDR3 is TGTGCCAGCAGTGAAGCGGGCAGGGGGAAACGTGAAGCTTTCTTT. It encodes CASSEAGRGKREAFF.

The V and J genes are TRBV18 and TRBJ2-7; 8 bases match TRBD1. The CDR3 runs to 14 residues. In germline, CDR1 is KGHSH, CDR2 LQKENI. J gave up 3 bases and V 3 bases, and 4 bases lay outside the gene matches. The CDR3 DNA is TGTGCCAGCTCACCGGACAGGGCGGTCTACGAGCAGTACTTC. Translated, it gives CASSPDRAVYEQYF.

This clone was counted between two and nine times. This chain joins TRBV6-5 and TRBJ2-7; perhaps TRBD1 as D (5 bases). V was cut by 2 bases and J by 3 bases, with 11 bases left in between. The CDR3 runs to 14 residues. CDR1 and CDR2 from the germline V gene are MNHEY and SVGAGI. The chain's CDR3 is CASSYGAGNYEQYF. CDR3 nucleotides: TGTGCCAGCAGTTACGGGGCAGGAAACTACGAGCAGTACTTC.

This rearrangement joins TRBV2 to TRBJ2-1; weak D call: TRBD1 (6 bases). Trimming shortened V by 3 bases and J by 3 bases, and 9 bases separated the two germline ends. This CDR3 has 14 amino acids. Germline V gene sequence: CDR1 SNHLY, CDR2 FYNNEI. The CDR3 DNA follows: TGTGCCAGCAGTGAGGGGGCCAACTACAATGAGCAGTTCTTC. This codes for CASSEGANYNEQFF.

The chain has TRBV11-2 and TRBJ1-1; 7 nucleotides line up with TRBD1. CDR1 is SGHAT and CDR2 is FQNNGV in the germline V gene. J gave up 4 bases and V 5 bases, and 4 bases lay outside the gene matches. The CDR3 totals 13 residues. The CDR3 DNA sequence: TGTGCCAGCAGCCAACAGGGGTTCACTGAAGCTTTCTTT. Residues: CASSQQGFTEAFF. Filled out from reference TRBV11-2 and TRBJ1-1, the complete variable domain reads EAGVAQSPRYKIIEKRQSVAFWCNPISGHATLYWYQQILGQGPKLLIQFQNNGVVDDSQLPKDRFSAERLKGVDSTLKIQPAKLEDSAVYLCASSQQGFTEAFFGQGTRLTVV.

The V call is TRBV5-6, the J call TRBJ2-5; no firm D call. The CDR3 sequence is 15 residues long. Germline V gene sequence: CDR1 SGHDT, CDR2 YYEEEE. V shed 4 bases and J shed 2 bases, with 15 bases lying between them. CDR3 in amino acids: CASSVLSGSQETQYF. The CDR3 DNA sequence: TGTGCCAGCAGCGTTCTGTCGGGTTCTCAAGAGACCCAGTACTTC.

This CDR3 is CASSQASSRSGANVLTF. As DNA, the CDR3 is TGTGCCAGCAGCCAAGCCTCTAGCAGGTCTGGGGCCAACGTCCTGACTTTC. The chain carries TRBV4-2 and TRBJ2-6, with D possibly being TRBD2 (5 bases). This CDR3 is 17 amino acids long. CDR1 LGHNA and CDR2 YNFKEQ come from the germline V gene. V was pared by 1 base and J by 1 base, with 11 bases between.

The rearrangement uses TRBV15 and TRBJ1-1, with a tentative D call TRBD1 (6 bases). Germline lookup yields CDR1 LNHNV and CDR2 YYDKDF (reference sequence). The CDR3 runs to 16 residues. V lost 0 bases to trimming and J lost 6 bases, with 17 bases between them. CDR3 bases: TGTGCCACCAGCAGAGATACGACAGGTTTCGGGTCTGAAGCTTTCTTT. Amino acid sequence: CATSRDTTGFGSEAFF.

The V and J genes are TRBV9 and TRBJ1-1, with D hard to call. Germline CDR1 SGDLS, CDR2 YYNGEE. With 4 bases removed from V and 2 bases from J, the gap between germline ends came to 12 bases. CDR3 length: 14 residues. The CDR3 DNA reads TGTGCCAGCAGCCTTACCGGGGTTAACACTGAAGCTTTCTTT. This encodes CASSLTGVNTEAFF.

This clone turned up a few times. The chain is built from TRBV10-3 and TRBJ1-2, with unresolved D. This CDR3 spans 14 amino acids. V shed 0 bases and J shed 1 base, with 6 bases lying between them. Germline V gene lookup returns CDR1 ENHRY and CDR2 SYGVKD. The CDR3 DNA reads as TGTGCCATCAGTGAGTCACGAGATAACTATGGCTACACCTTC. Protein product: CAISESRDNYGYTF.